The clone carrying this T cell receptor (beta chain) was observed at least ten times. Antigen unknown. Between the trimmed V and J ends, which lost 6 bases and 6 bases, there was a span of 12 bases. The CDR3 loop spans 12 amino acids. From germline, CDR1 is GTSNPN and CDR2 SVGIG (reference sequence). The sample is drawn from a study of molecular identifiers for immune sequencing clone quantification. Study-wide findings and caveats: Clones that exceeded 20 RNA copies held over 99% of effector molecules, yet under 1% in naive cells.

Between about 19,000 and 1,100,000 sorted cells, with 10%, 30% or 50% RNA, yielded naive CD8 libraries. Researchers sorted naive CD8 T cells as cells that were CD8+CD4-CCR7+CD45RA+. It was with previously described methods and listed TCR primers that bulk TCR libraries were made. TCRdb analysed the PCR reads with MiXCR anew, one entry per CDR3 protein. The repertoire holds 460,000 or so distinct CDR3 sequences, with about a quarter as singletons. The receptor was derived from a human donor in good health. Some libraries in this study had Jurkat cell RNA spiked in. Sequenced material: naive CD8+ T cells from blood, with Jurkat cell RNA spiked in. Stated subset: FACS-sorted CD8+CD4-CCR7+CD45RA+ naive T cells. V usage is TRBV30 and J usage is TRBJ2-1; D not certain. The DNA for the CDR3 is TGTGCCTGTGAGGCGGCGACCAATGAGCAGTTCTTC. Translated, it gives CACEAATNEQFF.